This T cell receptor beta chain emerged from a study of regulatory T cells in long-lasting Graves disease. The CDR3 totals 13 residues. V was trimmed by 8 bases and J by 6 bases, leaving 16 bases between them. This clonotype showed up just a few times. Described time point: newly diagnosed GD, antithyroid drugs for less than 3 months. RNA isolated from PBMCs was used to make the TCR library. Relying on iRepertoire HTBI primers and Arm-PCR of CDR3 regions, the team built TCR beta libraries. MiXCR, applied by TCRdb to the multiplex PCR reads, yields one record per CDR3 protein. The sample includes 540,000 or so distinct CDR3 sequences, about 13% seen only once; the top ten take roughly 10%. This same sample was also part of a study on T cells in Graves' hyperthyroidism and ophthalmopathy. This second study says: With a duration under 2 months, the hyperthyroidism was newly diagnosed in patients aged 18 to 65.

The chain recombines TRBV12-3 or TRBV12-4 with TRBJ2-5, with a tentative D call TRBD1 (6 bases). The origin of this receptor is a man aged 25-40 years with Graves disease. Sample: peripheral blood mononuclear cells (PBMCs), taken at new diagnosis, from a patient treated with antithyroid drugs. The CDR3 coding sequence is TGTGCCAGCCATCTTGGGGGCGTAAAGACCCAGTACTTC. Protein sequence: CASHLGGVKTQYF.